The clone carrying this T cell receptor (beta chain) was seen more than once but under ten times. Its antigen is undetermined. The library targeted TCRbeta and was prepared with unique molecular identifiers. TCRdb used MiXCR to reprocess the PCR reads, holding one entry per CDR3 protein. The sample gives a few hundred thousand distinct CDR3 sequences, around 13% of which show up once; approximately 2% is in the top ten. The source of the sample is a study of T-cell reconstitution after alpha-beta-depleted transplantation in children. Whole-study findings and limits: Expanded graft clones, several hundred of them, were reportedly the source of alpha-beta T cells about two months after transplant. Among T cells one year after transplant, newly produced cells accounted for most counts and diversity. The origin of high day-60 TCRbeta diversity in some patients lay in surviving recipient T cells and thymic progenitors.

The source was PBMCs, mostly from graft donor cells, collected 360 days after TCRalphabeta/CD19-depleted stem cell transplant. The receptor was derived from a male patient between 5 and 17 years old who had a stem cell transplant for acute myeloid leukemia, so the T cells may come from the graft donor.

The CDR3 coding sequence is TGCGCCAGCAGCCTGACAGGCGTCAAAAACATTCAGTACTTC. Its protein is CASSLTGVKNIQYF. The chain couples TRBV4-3 to TRBJ2-4; D is perhaps TRBD1 (6 bases). Germline V gene sequence: CDR1 LGHNA, CDR2 YSLEER. V gave up 4 bases and J gave up 3 bases, with 10 bases separating them. The CDR3 is made up of 14 amino acids.